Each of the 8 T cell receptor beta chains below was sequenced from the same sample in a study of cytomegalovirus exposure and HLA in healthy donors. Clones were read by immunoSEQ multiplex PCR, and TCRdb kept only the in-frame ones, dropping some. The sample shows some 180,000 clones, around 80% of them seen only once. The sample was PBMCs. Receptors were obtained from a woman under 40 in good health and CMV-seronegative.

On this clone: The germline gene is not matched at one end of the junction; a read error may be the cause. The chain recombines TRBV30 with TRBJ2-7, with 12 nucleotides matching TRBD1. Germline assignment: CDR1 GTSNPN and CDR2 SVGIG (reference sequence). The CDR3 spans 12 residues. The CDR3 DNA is TGTGCCTGGAGTCTCGGGACAGGGGGCCCCCATTTC. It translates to CAWSLGTGGPHF. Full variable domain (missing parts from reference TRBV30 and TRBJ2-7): SQTIHQWPATLVQPVGSPLSLECTVEGTSNPNLYWYRQAAGRGLQLLFYSVGIGQISSEVPQNLSASRPQDRQFILSSKKLLLSDSGFYLCAWSLGTGGPHFGPGTRLTVT.

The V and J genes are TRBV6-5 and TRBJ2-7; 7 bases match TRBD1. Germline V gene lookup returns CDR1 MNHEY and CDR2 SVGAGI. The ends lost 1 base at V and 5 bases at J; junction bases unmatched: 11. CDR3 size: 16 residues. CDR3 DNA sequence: TGTGCCAGCAGTTACTTAGCCCCCGGGACAGACGACGAGCAGTACTTC. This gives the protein CASSYLAPGTDDEQYF.

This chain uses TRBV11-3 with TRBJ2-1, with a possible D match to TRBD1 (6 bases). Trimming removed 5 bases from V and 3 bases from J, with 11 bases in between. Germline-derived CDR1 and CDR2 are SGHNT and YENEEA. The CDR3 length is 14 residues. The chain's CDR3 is CASSPRDNYNEQFF. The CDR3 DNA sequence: TGTGCCAGCAGCCCCCGGGACAACTACAATGAGCAGTTCTTC.

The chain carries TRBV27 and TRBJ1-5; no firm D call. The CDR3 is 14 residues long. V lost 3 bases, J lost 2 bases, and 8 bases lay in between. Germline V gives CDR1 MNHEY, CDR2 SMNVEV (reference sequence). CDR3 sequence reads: CASSFGRGNQPQHF. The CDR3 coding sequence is TGTGCCAGCAGTTTCGGGAGGGGCAATCAGCCCCAGCATTTT.

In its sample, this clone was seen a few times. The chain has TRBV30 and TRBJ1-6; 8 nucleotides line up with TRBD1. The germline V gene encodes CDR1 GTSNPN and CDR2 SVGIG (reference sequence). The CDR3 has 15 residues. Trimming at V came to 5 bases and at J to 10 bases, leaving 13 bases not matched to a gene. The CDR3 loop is CAWWRQGSEASPLHF. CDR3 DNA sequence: TGTGCCTGGTGGAGACAGGGGAGTGAGGCGTCACCCCTCCACTTT.

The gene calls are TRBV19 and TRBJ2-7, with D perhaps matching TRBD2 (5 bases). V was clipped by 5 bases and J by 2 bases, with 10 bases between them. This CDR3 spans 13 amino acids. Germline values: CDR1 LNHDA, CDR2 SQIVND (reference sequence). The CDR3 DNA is TGTGCCAGTAGTGCGGGCTTTACCTACGAGCAGTACTTC. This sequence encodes CASSAGFTYEQYF.

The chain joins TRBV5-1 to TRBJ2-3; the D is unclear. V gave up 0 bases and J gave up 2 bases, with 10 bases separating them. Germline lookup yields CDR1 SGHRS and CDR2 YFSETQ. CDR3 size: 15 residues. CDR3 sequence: CASSLAALNTDTQYF. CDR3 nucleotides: TGCGCCAGCAGCTTGGCCGCACTAAACACAGATACGCAGTATTTT.

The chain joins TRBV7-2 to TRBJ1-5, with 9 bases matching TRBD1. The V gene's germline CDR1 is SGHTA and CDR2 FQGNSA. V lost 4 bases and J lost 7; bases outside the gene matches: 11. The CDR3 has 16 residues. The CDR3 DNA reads TGTGCCAGCAGCTCAACTGACAGGGGGATTAGACAGCCCCAGCATTTT. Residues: CASSSTDRGIRQPQHF. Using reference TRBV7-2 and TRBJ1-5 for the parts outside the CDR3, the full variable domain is GAGVSQSPSNKVTEKGKDVELRCDPISGHTALYWYRQSLGQGLEFLIYFQGNSAPDKSGLPSDRFSAERTGGSVSTLTIQRTQQEDSAVYLCASSSTDRGIRQPQHFGDGTRLSIL.